The next 28 T cell receptor beta chains were all read from a single sample in a study of spatial heterogeneity in lung cancer. MiXCR, run by TCRdb on the 5' RACE reads, gives a single entry per CDR3 protein. The top ten clones hold roughly a fifth of a sample with roughly 26,000 distinct CDR3 sequences, less than 6% of them seen once. Time point described: blood at routine non-recurrence follow-up after resection. Unsorted samples of tumor, nontumor lung or frozen PBMC had their whole RNA sequenced. This specimen was PBMCs, taken at follow-up. These receptors were collected from a male donor with early-stage non-small cell lung cancer.

This clonotype was counted ten times or more. This chain joins TRBV27 and TRBJ2-3; D gene ambiguous. There are 15 residues in the CDR3. V was shortened by 0 bases and J by 2 bases, with 9 bases between the two germline ends. Germline CDR1 reads MNHEY; CDR2 reads SMNVEV (reference sequence). CDR3 sequence reads: CASSLSVDPTDTQYF. For the CDR3, the DNA is TGTGCCAGCAGTTTATCAGTAGACCCCACAGATACGCAGTATTTT.

At least ten counts were recorded for this clonotype. The V call is TRBV25-1, the J call TRBJ1-1; D call uncertain. From germline, CDR1 is MGHDK and CDR2 SYGVNS. V dropped 6 bases and J dropped 3 bases, with 14 bases sitting between them. The CDR3 sequence is 14 residues long. CDR3 bases: TGTGCCAGCAGCCACGGAACCCGTCACACTGAAGCTTTCTTT. This codes for CASSHGTRHTEAFF.

This clonotype was seen ten or more times. The chain links TRBV5-1 to TRBJ2-5, with a possible D match to TRBD2 (6 bases). Deletions cut 5 bases from V and 1 base from J, with 15 bases between. This CDR3 comprises 15 residues. CDR1 is SGHRS, CDR2 YFSETQ, per germline. Here the CDR3 reads CASSDGGKPQETQYF. The CDR3, as DNA: TGCGCCAGCAGTGACGGCGGGAAACCCCAAGAGACCCAGTACTTC.

This clonotype was seen many times. The gene calls are TRBV20-1 and TRBJ2-7; no firm D call. The V and J ends lost 0 bases and 0 bases respectively, with 18 bases between them. Germline CDR1 is DFQATT and CDR2 is SNEGSKA (reference sequence). CDR3 length: 17 amino acids. The CDR3 bases are TGCAGTGCTAGAGATAACAAGCCTAGGACGAACTCCTACGAGCAGTACTTC. Residues: CSARDNKPRTNSYEQYF.

The V call is TRBV4-1, the J call TRBJ2-3; 12 bases fit TRBD2. CDR1 and CDR2 (germline): MGHRA, YSYEKL. The ends lost 4 bases at V and 0 bases at J; junction bases unmatched: 8. This CDR3 contains 18 residues. CDR3 in DNA: TGCGCCAGCAGCCTGACTAGCGGGGGCGACCCTAGCACAGATACGCAGTATTTT. It yields the protein CASSLTSGGDPSTDTQYF.

This clonotype was counted between two and nine times. The chain employs TRBV4-3 and TRBJ2-1; TRBD2 matches 7 bases. Germline V gene lookup returns CDR1 LGHNA and CDR2 YSLEER. CDR3 length: 16 residues. V lost 4 bases, J lost 7 bases, and 13 bases stayed unmatched. The chain's CDR3 is CASSPSGAGVKNEQFF. The CDR3, as DNA: TGCGCCAGCAGCCCGAGTGGGGCGGGAGTTAAAAATGAGCAGTTCTTC.

This clonotype was seen ten or more times. V usage is TRBV25-1 and J usage is TRBJ2-5; 11 bases align to TRBD2. After removal of 1 base from V and 4 bases from J, the junction contained 5 bases not matched to a gene. Per germline, CDR1 MGHDK and CDR2 SYGVNS. The CDR3 sequence is 16 residues long. CDR3 DNA sequence: TGTGCCAGCAGTGAATCGGTAGCGGGGGGGCGAGAGACCCAGTACTTC. Its protein product is CASSESVAGGRETQYF. The full variable domain, rest sourced from reference TRBV25-1 and TRBJ2-5, is EADIYQTPRYLVIGTGKKITLECSQTMGHDKMYWYQQDPGMELHLIHYSYGVNSTEKGDLSSESTVSRIRTEHFPLTLESARPSHTSQYLCASSESVAGGRETQYFGPGTRLLVL.

As regards this clonotype: This may be a read error, as it is one base from a much larger clone. The V and J genes are TRBV6-5 and TRBJ2-3; D gene uncertain. The germline V gene has CDR1 MNHEY and CDR2 SVGAGI. The length of the CDR3 is 14 residues. CDR3 DNA: TGTGGCAGCAGTTACTCCGGGTCCACAGATACGCAGTATTTT. It specifies CGSSYSGSTDTQYF.

This clonotype was seen at least ten times. The chain links TRBV18 to TRBJ2-3, with 12 bases matching TRBD1. This CDR3 is 16 amino acids long. CDR1 is KGHSH and CDR2 is LQKENI in the germline V gene. The V and J ends lost 5 bases and 1 base, in that order; junction bases with no gene match: 4. This chain's CDR3 is CASSAGQGAGTDTQYF. The CDR3 nucleotides are TGTGCCAGCTCAGCGGGACAGGGGGCAGGCACAGATACGCAGTATTTT.

V and J are TRBV5-4 and TRBJ1-3; 12 bases match TRBD1. V dropped 4 bases and J dropped 1; count of bases not matched to a gene: 6. This CDR3 spans 17 amino acids. The germline V gene has CDR1 SGHNT and CDR2 YYREEE (reference sequence). In DNA form, the CDR3 reads TGTGCCAGCAGCCGCGGGGGACAGGGGGCGTCTGGAAACACCATATATTTT. Protein: CASSRGGQGASGNTIYF.

This clonotype was observed at least ten times. The chain couples TRBV21-1 to TRBJ2-7; the table assigns TRBD1, which was not confirmed against the DNA. TRBV21-1 is a listed pseudogene. CDR3 length equals 20 residues. The CDR3 region is CASSKKGRGPNLGNSYEQYV. The CDR3 DNA is TGTGCCAGCAGCAAAAAGGGCAGGGGGCCAAACTTGGGAAACTCCTACGAGCAGTACGTC.

In this sample, this clonotype turned up many times. The chain couples TRBV12-3 or TRBV12-4 to TRBJ2-1; the D gene is possibly TRBD1 (6 bases). The V end was cut by 5 bases, the J end by 0 bases, with 14 bases between. The CDR3 consists of 16 residues. The CDR3 sequence is CASSLTGLRSYNEQFF. CDR3 coding DNA: TGTGCCAGCAGTCTCACAGGGCTTCGCTCCTACAATGAGCAGTTCTTC.

This clonotype has at least ten counts. The chain uses TRBV12-3 or TRBV12-4 and TRBJ2-1, with D possibly being TRBD2 (6 bases). The CDR3 consists of 14 residues. With 6 bases removed from V and 9 bases from J, the gap between germline ends came to 18 bases. The CDR3 sequence: CASSQEGWSGEQFF. The CDR3 nucleotides read TGTGCCAGCAGCCAGGAGGGATGGTCTGGTGAGCAGTTCTTC.

This clonotype was counted at least ten times. This rearrangement joins TRBV5-4 to TRBJ2-1; D remains ambiguous. This CDR3 is 14 amino acids long. V was cut by 2 bases and J by 0 bases, with 6 bases left in between. CDR1 is SGHNT, CDR2 YYREEE, per germline (reference sequence). The CDR3 nucleotides read TGTGCCAGCAGCTTCAAGGGCTCCTACAATGAGCAGTTCTTC. This codes for CASSFKGSYNEQFF. Using reference TRBV5-4 and TRBJ2-1 for the parts outside the CDR3, the full variable domain is ETGVTQSPTHLIKTRGQQVTLRCSSQSGHNTVSWYQQALGQGPQFIFQYYREEENGRGNFPPRFSGLQFPNYSSELNVNALELDDSALYLCASSFKGSYNEQFFGPGTRLTVL.

This chain links TRBV20-1 with TRBJ2-2; D is perhaps TRBD1 or TRBD2 (5 bases each). The CDR3 sequence is 15 residues long. V was trimmed by 3 bases and J by 7 bases, leaving 18 bases between them. Germline V CDR1 and CDR2: DFQATT, SNEGSKA (reference sequence). CDR3 protein: CSARAPGARGGELFF. CDR3 in DNA: TGCAGTGCTAGGGCCCCCGGGGCGCGAGGCGGGGAGCTGTTTTTT.

This clonotype has a count of ten or more. The chain uses TRBV19 and TRBJ2-1, with D uncertain. V dropped 4 bases and J dropped 2 bases, with 18 bases sitting between them. Germline CDR1 and CDR2: LNHDA and SQIVND (reference sequence). This CDR3 is 17 amino acids long. This CDR3 reads CASSTPPYRPAYNEQFF. Here the CDR3 DNA reads TGTGCCAGTAGTACCCCCCCGTACCGTCCAGCCTACAATGAGCAGTTCTTC.

This clonotype was counted between two and nine times. The V gene is TRBV20-1, the J gene TRBJ2-3; 9 bases match TRBD2. V lost 2 bases and J lost 1; bases outside the gene matches: 7. This CDR3 comprises 16 residues. From germline, CDR1 is DFQATT and CDR2 SNEGSKA (reference sequence). The CDR3 loop is CSARTISGGGTDTQYF. The CDR3 DNA sequence: TGCAGTGCTAGAACGATTAGCGGGGGTGGCACAGATACGCAGTATTTT.

This clonotype has ten or more counts. This sequence joins TRBV27 and TRBJ1-5; D remains unclear. Germline-derived CDR1 and CDR2 are MNHEY and SMNVEV (reference sequence). CDR3 length: 19 residues. The ends were cut back, 5 bases at V and 0 bases at J, with 23 bases in the middle. Here the CDR3 reads CASSPTLAAAPNSNQPQHF. As DNA, the CDR3 is TGTGCCAGCAGTCCAACCCTCGCGGCGGCCCCGAATAGCAATCAGCCCCAGCATTTT.

The chain combines TRBV27 with TRBJ2-1, with 10 positions matching TRBD2. From germline, CDR1 is MNHEY and CDR2 SMNVEV (reference sequence). V shed 3 bases and J 8 bases; nucleotides not matched to a gene: 13. This CDR3 contains 17 residues. The CDR3 here is CASSFHTSGRAGDEQFF. Written as DNA, the CDR3 is TGTGCCAGCAGTTTCCATACCAGCGGGAGGGCGGGGGATGAGCAGTTCTTC.

This clonotype was detected only a few times. The chain recombines TRBV3-2 with TRBJ2-4; TRBD1 was called by the table and not checked on the DNA. TRBV3-2 is deemed a pseudogene. This CDR3 comprises 17 residues. CDR3 coding DNA: TGTGCCAGCAGCCAAACCCTAGGAGGGGGAGGCAAAAACATTCAGTACTTC. It specifies CASSQTLGGGGKNIQYF.

This clonotype has at least ten counts. The CDR3 region is CASSYGTSGGSSGTQYF. CDR3 nucleotides: TGTGCCAGCAGTTACGGGACTAGCGGGGGGTCCTCGGGGACCCAGTACTTC. This chain uses TRBV6-5 with TRBJ2-5; TRBD2 matches at 15 bases. The germline V gene has CDR1 MNHEY and CDR2 SVGAGI. V dropped 2 bases and J dropped 7; count of bases not matched to a gene: 8. The CDR3 extends over 17 amino acids.

This clonotype turned up a few times. This chain links TRBV9 with TRBJ2-5, with TRBD1 identical over 7 bases. In germline, CDR1 is SGDLS, CDR2 YYNGEE. The CDR3 contains 14 residues. Germline trimming cut 3 bases from V and 5 bases from J; bases unmatched to any gene: 7. The CDR3 protein is CASSEGQPSETQYF. The CDR3 coding sequence is TGTGCCAGCAGCGAGGGACAGCCGTCGGAGACCCAGTACTTC.

V is TRBV4-3 and J is TRBJ2-1, with TRBD2 matching over 10 bases. With V trimmed by 0 bases and J by 4 bases, 3 bases remained unmatched. CDR3 size: 16 residues. Germline V gene lookup returns CDR1 LGHNA and CDR2 YSLEER. In nucleotides, the CDR3 is TGCGCCAGCAGCCAAGATCTAGCGGGGGAGTACAATGAGCAGTTCTTC. Translated, it gives CASSQDLAGEYNEQFF.

The chain is built from TRBV7-2 and TRBJ1-1; the D gene is possibly TRBD1 (6 bases). The CDR3 is 13 residues long. In germline, CDR1 is SGHTA, CDR2 FQGNSA. V lost 5 bases and J 7 bases, leaving 14 bases between the germline ends. This chain's CDR3 is CASSRFTGIEAFF. The DNA for the CDR3 is TGTGCCAGCAGCCGATTCACAGGGATTGAAGCTTTCTTT. Variable domain in full (rest from reference TRBV7-2 and TRBJ1-1): GAGVSQSPSNKVTEKGKDVELRCDPISGHTALYWYRQSLGQGLEFLIYFQGNSAPDKSGLPSDRFSAERTGGSVSTLTIQRTQQEDSAVYLCASSRFTGIEAFFGQGTRLTVV.

This rearrangement joins TRBV24-1 to TRBJ2-3, with 7 bases aligning to TRBD1. After removal of 4 bases from V and 4 bases from J, the junction contained 4 bases not matched to a gene. The CDR3 is made up of 14 amino acids. Germline V gives CDR1 KGHDR, CDR2 SFDVKD. The CDR3 loop reads CATSDAGTADTQYF. DNA for the CDR3: TGTGCCACCAGTGACGCCGGGACAGCAGATACGCAGTATTTT.

The sample holds many counts of this clonotype. The chain couples TRBV9 to TRBJ2-5; D may match TRBD1 or TRBD2 (5 bases each). V lost 0 bases and J lost 6, with 6 bases in between. Germline loops: CDR1 SGDLS, CDR2 YYNGEE. This CDR3 spans 12 amino acids. CDR3 sequence: CASSVEGQTQYF. In DNA form, the CDR3 reads TGTGCCAGCAGCGTAGAGGGACAGACCCAGTACTTC.

This clonotype came up many times. This chain connects TRBV29-1 to TRBJ2-3; D might be TRBD1 or TRBD2, each matching 5 bases. CDR3 size: 12 residues. Germline values: CDR1 SQVTM, CDR2 ANQGSEA. Trimming stripped 7 bases from V and 5 bases from J, with 13 bases between. The CDR3 spells CSAGTDGDTQYF. The DNA of the CDR3 is TGCAGCGCAGGGACCGATGGAGATACGCAGTATTTT.

This clonotype was picked up many times. The J gene is TRBJ1-5, the V gene TRBV5-4; D gene ambiguous. CDR3 length: 13 amino acids. Germline-derived CDR1 and CDR2 are SGHNT and YYREEE (reference sequence). Between the trimmed V and J ends, which lost 4 bases and 1 base, there was a span of 6 bases. The CDR3 DNA follows: TGTGCCAGCAGCCTAGACAGCAATCAGCCCCAGCATTTT. Amino acid sequence: CASSLDSNQPQHF.